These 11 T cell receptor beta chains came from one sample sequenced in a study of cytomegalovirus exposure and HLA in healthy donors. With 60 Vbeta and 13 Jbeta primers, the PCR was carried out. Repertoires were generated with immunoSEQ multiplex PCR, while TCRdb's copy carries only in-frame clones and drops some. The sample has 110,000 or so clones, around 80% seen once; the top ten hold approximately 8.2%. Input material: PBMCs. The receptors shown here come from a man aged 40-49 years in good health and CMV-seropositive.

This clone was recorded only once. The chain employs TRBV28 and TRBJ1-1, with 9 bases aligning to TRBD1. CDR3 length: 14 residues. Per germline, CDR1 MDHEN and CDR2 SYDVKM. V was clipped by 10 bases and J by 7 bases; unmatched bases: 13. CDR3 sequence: CATQGHRGQGEAFF. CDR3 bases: TGTGCCACCCAGGGCCACAGGGGGCAAGGTGAAGCTTTCTTT.

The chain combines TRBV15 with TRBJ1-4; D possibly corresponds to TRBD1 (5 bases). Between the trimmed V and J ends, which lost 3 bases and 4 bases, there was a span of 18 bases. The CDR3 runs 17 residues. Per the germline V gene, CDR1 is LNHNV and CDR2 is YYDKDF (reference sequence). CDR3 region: CATSRRKGQNRNEKLFF. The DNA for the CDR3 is TGTGCCACCAGCAGGCGCAAAGGACAAAACCGTAATGAAAAACTGTTTTTT.

CDR3 residues: CASSVGPTSTDTQYF. Here the CDR3 DNA reads TGTGCCAGCAGCGTAGGCCCAACTAGCACAGATACGCAGTATTTT. This chain uses TRBV9 with TRBJ2-3, with no clear D. The CDR3 is 15 residues long. Per germline, CDR1 SGDLS and CDR2 YYNGEE. With 0 bases removed from V and 0 bases from J, the gap between germline ends came to 8 bases.

CDR3 bases: TGCGCCAGCAGCCGTGGGGACAGCTCCTACGAGCAGTACTTC. Translation gives CASSRGDSSYEQYF. This chain connects TRBV4-1 to TRBJ2-7; 7 nucleotides line up with TRBD1. Germline trimming cut 4 bases from V and 0 bases from J; bases unmatched to any gene: 3. Germline CDR1 reads MGHRA; CDR2 reads YSYEKL. The CDR3 covers 14 residues.

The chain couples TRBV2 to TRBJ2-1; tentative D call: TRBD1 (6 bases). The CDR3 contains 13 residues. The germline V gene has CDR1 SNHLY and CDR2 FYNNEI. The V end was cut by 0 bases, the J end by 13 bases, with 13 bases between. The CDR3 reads CASSEAGEGGQFF. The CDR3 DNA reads TGTGCCAGCAGTGAAGCGGGGGAAGGGGGACAGTTCTTC.

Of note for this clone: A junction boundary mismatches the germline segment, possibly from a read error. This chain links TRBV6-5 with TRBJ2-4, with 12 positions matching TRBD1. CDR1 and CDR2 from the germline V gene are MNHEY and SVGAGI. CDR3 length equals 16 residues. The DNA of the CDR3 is TGTGCCAGCAGTTATTCCGGGACAGGGGGCAAAAACAGTCAGTACTTC. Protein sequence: CASSYSGTGGKNSQYF.

The CDR3 loop is CASSSGTGPHQPQHF. The CDR3 nucleotides read TGTGCCAGCAGTTCCGGGACAGGCCCCCATCAGCCCCAGCATTTT. V gene TRBV27 combines with J gene TRBJ1-5, with 8 positions matching TRBD1. Trimming cost V 4 bases and J 5 bases; bases outside gene matches: 7. The CDR3 runs 15 residues. CDR1 and CDR2 (germline): MNHEY, SMNVEV (reference sequence).

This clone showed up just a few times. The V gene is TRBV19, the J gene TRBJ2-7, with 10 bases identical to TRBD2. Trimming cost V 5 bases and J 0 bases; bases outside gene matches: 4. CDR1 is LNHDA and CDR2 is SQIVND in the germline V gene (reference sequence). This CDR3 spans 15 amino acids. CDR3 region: CASSYVAGGSYEQYF. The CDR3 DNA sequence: TGTGCCAGTAGTTACGTAGCGGGAGGCTCCTACGAGCAGTACTTC.

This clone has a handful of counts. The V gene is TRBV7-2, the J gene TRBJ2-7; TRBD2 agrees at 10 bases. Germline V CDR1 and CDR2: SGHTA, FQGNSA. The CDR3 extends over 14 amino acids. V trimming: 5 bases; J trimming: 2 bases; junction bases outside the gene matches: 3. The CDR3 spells CASSPAGGPYEQYF. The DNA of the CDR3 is TGTGCCAGCAGCCCAGCGGGAGGGCCCTACGAGCAGTACTTC.

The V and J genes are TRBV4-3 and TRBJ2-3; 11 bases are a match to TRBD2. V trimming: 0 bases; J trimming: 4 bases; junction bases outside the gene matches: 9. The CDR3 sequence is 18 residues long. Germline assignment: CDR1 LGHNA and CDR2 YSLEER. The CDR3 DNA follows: TGCGCCAGCAGCCAAGACGGAACTAGCGGGAGAATTTCAGATACGCAGTATTTT. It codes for CASSQDGTSGRISDTQYF.

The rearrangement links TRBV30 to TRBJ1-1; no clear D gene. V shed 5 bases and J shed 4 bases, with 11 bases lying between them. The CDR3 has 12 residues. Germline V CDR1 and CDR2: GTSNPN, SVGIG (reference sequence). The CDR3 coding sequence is TGTGCCTGGCAGGCCAGGCTCACTGAAGCTTTCTTT. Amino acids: CAWQARLTEAFF.